The T cell receptor beta chain described here comes from a study of T cell clonality in common variable immunodeficiency (dated by TCRdb to between 2015 and 2016). Broad study findings and their caveats: The authors noted that sequencing repertoires of T cell subpopulations would be needed to clarify what caused the increased clonality in CVID. TCRbeta clonality was higher in CVID subjects than in healthy controls (t-test p = 0.018), and the increase was most characteristic of about a third of subjects. Fewer TCRbeta clones were shared among CVID subjects than among healthy controls (p < 0.0001). Despite equal DNA input, controls averaged approximately 88,000 unique sequences per sample versus about 31,547 in CVID samples. Reportedly, TCRbeta sequences from CVID had fewer deletions and N-nucleotide insertions, and highly modified clones with 13 or more V deletions were absent from CVID. Patient heterogeneity within the CVID cohort put limits on correlating repertoire features with clinical complications.

The V and J ends are trimmed by 5 bases and 4 bases, leaving 16 bases between them. CDR1 SGHRS and CDR2 YFSETQ were looked up in the germline V gene. The cysteine opens and the phenylalanine closes a CDR3 of 15 amino acids. Part of the CDR3 DNA is given, 36 bases translated from base 1. For sequencing input, CVID and control samples contributed equivalent amounts of genomic DNA. For every sample, a 60 bp segment covering the rearranged TCRbeta CDR3 region was amplified and then sequenced. The immunoSEQ assay, a bias-corrected multiplex PCR combined with high-throughput sequencing, was used for TCRbeta amplification. The paper's data handling went like this. Every unique nucleotide sequence counted as a clone and was annotated with V, D and J genes, copy number and frequency. Sequences were labeled productive if in frame, and non-productive if out of frame or containing stop codons. As previously described, clonality was computed from Shannon's entropy. The predicted amino acid sequences of productive clones were used to derive mean CDR3 Kyte-Doolittle hydropathy. Using the R hclust function, scaled V gene usage was clustered hierarchically with Manhattan distance and complete linkage. Sharing of clones by CDR3 amino acid sequence was evaluated by resampling 12 repertoires per group over 100 rounds. The repertoires were screened for over 60 published EBV-specific TCRbeta sequences and approximately 240 published CMV-specific TCRbeta sequences. Analysis left out two CVID samples that produced under 10,000 sequences, so 40 to 50 CVID repertoires remained. TCRdb holds this immuneACCESS table with in-frame rearrangements only. Some clones are missing; in checked studies, unresolved V genes explain under half, and the rest has no known cause. That table gives V, J and clone size, and the DNA gave D and trimming. The sample has tens of thousands of clones on record, with no singletons. The ten top clones hold 3.5% to 4.5% of the sample.

Many counts were recorded for this clone. Its antigen is still unknown. Coverage ceases 3 residues before the CDR3 finishes, and the germline J gene fills in the end. Both CVID patients and healthy controls were predominantly of Caucasian heritage. Heparinized peripheral whole blood samples of about 4.5 to 9 ml were collected from each donor. Genomic DNA from adults with common variable immune deficiency (CVID) and from healthy adult controls was used to sequence TCRbeta CDR3 repertoires. A total of some 22 healthy adult volunteers (roughly 12 female and ten or so male; age range about 20 to 70 years, mean age approximately 35) were included in the control group. Diluted blood was density-centrifuged over Hypaque 1077 or Ficoll-Paque to isolate peripheral blood mononuclear cells. Genomic DNA was obtained from unsorted mononuclear cells using either Qiagen column purification or a centrifugation-based method.

Sequencing was carried out using peripheral blood mononuclear cells. The chain is assembled from TRBV5-1 and TRBJ2-1, with the D segment possibly TRBD1 or TRBD2, each aligning over 7 bases. This sequence originates from a person aged 18 to 69 in good health. This receptor has the CDR3 CASSATGEGYNEQFF. The CDR3 DNA, read in part, is TGCGCCAGCAGTGCCACAGGGGAGGGATACAATGAG.